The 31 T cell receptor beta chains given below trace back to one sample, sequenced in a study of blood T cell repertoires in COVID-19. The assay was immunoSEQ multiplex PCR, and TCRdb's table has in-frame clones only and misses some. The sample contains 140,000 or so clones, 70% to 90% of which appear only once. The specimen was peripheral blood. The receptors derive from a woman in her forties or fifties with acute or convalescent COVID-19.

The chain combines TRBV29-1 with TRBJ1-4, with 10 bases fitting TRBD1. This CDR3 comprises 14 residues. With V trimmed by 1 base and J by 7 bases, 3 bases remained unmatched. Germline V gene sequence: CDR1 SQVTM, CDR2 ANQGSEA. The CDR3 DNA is TGCAGCGTTGAAGGGACAGGGGGTCGTGAAAAACTGTTTTTT. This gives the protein CSVEGTGGREKLFF.

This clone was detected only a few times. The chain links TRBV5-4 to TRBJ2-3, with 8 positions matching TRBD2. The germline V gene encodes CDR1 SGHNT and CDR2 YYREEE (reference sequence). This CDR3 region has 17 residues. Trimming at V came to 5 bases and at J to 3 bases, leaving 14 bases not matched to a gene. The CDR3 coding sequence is TGTGCCAGCAGTCGGGGCTGGAGCGGGGGCAAAACAGATACGCAGTATTTT. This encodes CASSRGWSGGKTDTQYF.

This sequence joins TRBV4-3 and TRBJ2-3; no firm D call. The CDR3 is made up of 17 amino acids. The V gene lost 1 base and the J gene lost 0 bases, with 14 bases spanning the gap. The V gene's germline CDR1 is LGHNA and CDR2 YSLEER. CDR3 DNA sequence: TGCGCCAGCAGCCAAGCGATGAGACAACCTAGCACAGATACGCAGTATTTT. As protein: CASSQAMRQPSTDTQYF.

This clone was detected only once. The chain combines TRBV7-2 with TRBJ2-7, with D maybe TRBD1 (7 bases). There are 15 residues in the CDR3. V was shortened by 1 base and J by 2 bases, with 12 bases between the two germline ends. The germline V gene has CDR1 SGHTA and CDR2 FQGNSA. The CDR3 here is CASSLGGRGAYEQYF. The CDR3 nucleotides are TGTGCCAGCAGCTTAGGGGGCAGGGGGGCCTACGAGCAGTACTTC.

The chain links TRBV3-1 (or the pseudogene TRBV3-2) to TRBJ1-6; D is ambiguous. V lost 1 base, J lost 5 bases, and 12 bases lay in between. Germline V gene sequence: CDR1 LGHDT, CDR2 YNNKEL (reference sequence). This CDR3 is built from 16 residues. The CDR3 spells CASSQGEVGNNSPLHF. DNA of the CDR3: TGTGCCAGCAGCCAAGGGGAGGTGGGGAATAATTCACCCCTCCACTTT.

CDR3 bases: TGCAGCTTGACGGGATTAGCGAGGTACAATGAGCAGTTCTTC. Protein: CSLTGLARYNEQFF. The chain has TRBV29-1 and TRBJ2-1; TRBD2 is a possible D gene (5 bases). The CDR3 has 14 residues. CDR1 is SQVTM and CDR2 is ANQGSEA in the germline V gene. V lost 8 bases and J lost 4, with 18 bases in between.

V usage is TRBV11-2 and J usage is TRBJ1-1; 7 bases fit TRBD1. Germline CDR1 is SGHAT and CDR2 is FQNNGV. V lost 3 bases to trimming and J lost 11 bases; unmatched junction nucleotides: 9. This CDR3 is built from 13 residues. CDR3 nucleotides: TGTGCCAGCAGCTTGGCAGGGACAGATGCGGCTTTCTTT. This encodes CASSLAGTDAAFF.

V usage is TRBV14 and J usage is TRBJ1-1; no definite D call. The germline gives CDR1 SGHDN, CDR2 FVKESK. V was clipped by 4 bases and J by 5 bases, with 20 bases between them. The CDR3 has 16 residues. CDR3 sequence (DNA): TGTGCCAGCAGCCCGAACTTTGGGGAGGGCCGGACTGAAGCTTTCTTT. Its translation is CASSPNFGEGRTEAFF.

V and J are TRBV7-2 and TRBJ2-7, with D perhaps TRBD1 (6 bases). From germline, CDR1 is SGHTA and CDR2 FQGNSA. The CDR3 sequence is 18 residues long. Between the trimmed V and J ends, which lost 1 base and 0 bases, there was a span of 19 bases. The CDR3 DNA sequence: TGTGCCAGCAGCTTAGAGGACAGCGGACGGTCACGCTCCTACGAGCAGTACTTC. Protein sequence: CASSLEDSGRSRSYEQYF.

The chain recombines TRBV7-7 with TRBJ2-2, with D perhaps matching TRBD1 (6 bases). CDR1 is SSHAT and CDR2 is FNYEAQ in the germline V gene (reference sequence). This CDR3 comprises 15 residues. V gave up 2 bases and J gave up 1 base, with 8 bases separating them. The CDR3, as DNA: TGTGCCAGCAGCTTATTGGGACAGAACACCGGGGAGCTGTTTTTT. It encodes CASSLLGQNTGELFF.

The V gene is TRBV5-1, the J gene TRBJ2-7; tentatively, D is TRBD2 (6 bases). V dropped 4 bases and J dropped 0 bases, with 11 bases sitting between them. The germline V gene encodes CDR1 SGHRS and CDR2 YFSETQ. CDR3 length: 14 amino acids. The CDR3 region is CASSPDGSSYEQYF. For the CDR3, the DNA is TGCGCCAGCAGCCCGGACGGGAGCTCCTACGAGCAGTACTTC.

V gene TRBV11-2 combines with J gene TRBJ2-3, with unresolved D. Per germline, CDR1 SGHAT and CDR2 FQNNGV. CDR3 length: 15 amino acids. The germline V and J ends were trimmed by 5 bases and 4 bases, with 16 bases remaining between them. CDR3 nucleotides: TGTGCCAGCAGCCAGTGGCAGGAAACCTCAGATACGCAGTATTTT. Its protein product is CASSQWQETSDTQYF.

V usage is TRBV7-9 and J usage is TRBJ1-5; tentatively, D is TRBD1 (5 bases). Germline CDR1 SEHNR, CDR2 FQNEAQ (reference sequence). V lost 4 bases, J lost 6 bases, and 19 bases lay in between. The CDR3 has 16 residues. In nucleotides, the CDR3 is TGTGCCAGCAGCTCCTCGGGGTTGGGGGGGGTTCAGCCCCAGCATTTT. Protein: CASSSSGLGGVQPQHF.

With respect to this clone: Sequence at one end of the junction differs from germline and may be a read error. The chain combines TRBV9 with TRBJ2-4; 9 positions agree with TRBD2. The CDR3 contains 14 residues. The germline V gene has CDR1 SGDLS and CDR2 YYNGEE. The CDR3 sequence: CARSGGGAKNIQYF. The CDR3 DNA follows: TGTGCCCGCAGCGGCGGGGGGGCGAAAAACATTCAGTACTTC.

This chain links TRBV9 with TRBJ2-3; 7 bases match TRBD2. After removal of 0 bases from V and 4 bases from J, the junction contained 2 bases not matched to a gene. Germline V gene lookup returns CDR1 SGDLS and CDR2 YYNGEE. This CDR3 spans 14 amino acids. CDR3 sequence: CASSVGGLADTQYF. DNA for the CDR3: TGTGCCAGCAGCGTAGGAGGACTAGCAGATACGCAGTATTTT.

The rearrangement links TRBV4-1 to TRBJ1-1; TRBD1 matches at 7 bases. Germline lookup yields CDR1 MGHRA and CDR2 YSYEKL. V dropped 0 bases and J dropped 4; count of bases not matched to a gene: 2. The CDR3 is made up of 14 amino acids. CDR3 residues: CASSQEAGGTEAFF. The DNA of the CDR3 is TGCGCCAGCAGCCAAGAGGCAGGGGGCACTGAAGCTTTCTTT.

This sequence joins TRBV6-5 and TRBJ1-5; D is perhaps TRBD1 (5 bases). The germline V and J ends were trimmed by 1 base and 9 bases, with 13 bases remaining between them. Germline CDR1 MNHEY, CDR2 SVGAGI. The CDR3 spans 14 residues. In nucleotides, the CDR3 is TGTGCCAGCAGTTACTACCCCGGAAGGGGGCCCCAGCATTTT. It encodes CASSYYPGRGPQHF.

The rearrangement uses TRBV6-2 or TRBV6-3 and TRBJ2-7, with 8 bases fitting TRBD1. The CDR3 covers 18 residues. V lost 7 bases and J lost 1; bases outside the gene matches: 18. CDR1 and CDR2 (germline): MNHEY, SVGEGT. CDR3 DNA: TGTGCCAGCACCCCGGACAGGGCCCCGGCCCTAAATTCCTACGAGCAGTACTTC. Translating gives CASTPDRAPALNSYEQYF.

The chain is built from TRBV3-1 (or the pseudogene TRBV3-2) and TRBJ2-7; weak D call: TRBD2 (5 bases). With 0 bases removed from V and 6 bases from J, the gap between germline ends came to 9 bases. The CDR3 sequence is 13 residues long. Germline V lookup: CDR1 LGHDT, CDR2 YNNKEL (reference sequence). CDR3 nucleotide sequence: TGTGCCAGCAGCCAAGATAGAGGGTCCGAGCAGTACTTC. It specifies CASSQDRGSEQYF.

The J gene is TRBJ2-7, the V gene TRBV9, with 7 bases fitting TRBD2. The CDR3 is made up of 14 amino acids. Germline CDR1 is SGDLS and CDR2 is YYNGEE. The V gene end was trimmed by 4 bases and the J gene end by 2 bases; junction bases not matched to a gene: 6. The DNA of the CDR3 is TGTGCCAGCAGCACCCAGGCGGGGGCCTACGAGCAGTACTTC. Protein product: CASSTQAGAYEQYF.

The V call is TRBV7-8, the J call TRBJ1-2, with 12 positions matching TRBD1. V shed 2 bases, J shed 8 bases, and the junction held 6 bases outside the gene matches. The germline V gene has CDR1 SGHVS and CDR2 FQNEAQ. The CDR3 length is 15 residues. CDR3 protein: CASSLSGTGGAGYTF. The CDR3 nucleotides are TGTGCCAGCAGCTTAAGCGGGACAGGGGGCGCGGGCTACACCTTC.

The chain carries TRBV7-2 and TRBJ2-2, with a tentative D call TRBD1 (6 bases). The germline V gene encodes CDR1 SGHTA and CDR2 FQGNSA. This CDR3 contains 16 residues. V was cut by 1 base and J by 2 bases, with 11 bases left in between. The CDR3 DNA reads TGTGCCAGCAGCTTAGAGGGGACATTAAACACCGGGGAGCTGTTTTTT. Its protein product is CASSLEGTLNTGELFF.

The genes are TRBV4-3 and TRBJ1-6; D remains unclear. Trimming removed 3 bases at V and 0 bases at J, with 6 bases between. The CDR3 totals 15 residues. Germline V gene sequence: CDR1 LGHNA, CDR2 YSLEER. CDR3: CASSQKSSYNSPLHF. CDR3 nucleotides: TGCGCCAGCAGCCAGAAGAGCTCCTATAATTCACCCCTCCACTTT.

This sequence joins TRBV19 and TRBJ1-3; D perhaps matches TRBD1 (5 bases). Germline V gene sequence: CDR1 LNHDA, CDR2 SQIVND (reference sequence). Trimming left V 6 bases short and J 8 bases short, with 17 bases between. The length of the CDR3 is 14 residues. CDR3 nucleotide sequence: TGTGCCAGTAGCCAACAGGTGAACTCGGACACCATATATTTT. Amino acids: CASSQQVNSDTIYF. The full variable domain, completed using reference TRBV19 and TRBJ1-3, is DGGITQSPKYLFRKEGQNVTLSCEQNLNHDAMYWYRQDPGQGLRLIYYSQIVNDFQKGDIAEGYSVSREKKESFPLTVTSAQKNPTAFYLCASSQQVNSDTIYFGEGSWLTVV.

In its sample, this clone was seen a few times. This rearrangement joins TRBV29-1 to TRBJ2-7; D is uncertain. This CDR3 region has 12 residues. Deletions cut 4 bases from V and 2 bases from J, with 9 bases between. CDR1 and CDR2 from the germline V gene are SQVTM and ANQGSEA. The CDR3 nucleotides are TGCAGCGTTGGTAGAGGTACCTACGAGCAGTACTTC. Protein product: CSVGRGTYEQYF.

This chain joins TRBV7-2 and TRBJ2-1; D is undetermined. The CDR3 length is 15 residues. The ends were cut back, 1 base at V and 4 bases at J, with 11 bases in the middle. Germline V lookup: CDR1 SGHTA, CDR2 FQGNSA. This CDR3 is CASSLDTGPYNEQFF. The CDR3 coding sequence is TGTGCCAGCAGCTTAGATACGGGTCCTTACAATGAGCAGTTCTTC.

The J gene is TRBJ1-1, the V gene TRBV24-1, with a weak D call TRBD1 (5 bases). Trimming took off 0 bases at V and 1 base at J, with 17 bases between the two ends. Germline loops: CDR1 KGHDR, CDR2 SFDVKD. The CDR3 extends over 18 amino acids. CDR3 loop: CATSDLRGLDRENTEAFF. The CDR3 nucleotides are TGTGCCACCAGTGATTTGAGGGGTCTCGACAGAGAGAACACTGAAGCTTTCTTT.

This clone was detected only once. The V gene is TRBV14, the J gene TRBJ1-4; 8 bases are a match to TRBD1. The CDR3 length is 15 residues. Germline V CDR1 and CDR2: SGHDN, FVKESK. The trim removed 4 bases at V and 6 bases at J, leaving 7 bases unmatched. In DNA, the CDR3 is TGTGCCAGCAGCCCAGGACAGGGAACCCATGAAAAACTGTTTTTT. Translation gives CASSPGQGTHEKLFF.

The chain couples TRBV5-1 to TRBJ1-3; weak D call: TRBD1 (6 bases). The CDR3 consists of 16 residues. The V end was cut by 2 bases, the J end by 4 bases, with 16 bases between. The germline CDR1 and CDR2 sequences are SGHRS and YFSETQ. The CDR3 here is CASSLQGSSYGNTIYF. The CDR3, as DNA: TGCGCCAGCAGCTTACAGGGATCTTCGTACGGAAACACCATATATTTT.

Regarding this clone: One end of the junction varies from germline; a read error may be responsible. This CDR3 is CSVEGSWAKDYTF. The CDR3, as DNA: TGCAGCGTCGAAGGAAGCTGGGCCAAAGACTACACCTTC. This chain connects TRBV29-1 to TRBJ1-2; no clear D gene. Germline loops: CDR1 SQVTM, CDR2 ANQGSEA. This CDR3 is built from 13 residues.

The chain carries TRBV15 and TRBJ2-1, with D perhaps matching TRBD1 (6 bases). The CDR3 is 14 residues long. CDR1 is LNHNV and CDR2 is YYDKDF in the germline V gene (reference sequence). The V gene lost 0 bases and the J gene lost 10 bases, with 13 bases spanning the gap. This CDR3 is CATSREPNREEQFF. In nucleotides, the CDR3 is TGTGCCACCAGCAGAGAGCCTAACAGGGAAGAGCAGTTCTTC.